This TCR beta chain stems from a study of OX40 agonist ivuxolimab in advanced cancers. Study-wide background: The drug used for patients, ivuxolimab, was an agonistic anti-OX40 (CD134) antibody. Participants, around 80% male, averaged 60 years of age, ranging from roughly 20 to 80. The study, taken as a whole, reports: In general, CD8+ T cells held more expanded clones than CD4+ did, on average.

As to this clone: The antigen remains unidentified.

The length of the CDR3 is 14 residues. The J segment lost 5 bases and the V segment lost 4 bases, leaving 8 bases of the junction unmatched. Germline loops: CDR1 SGHNT, CDR2 YYREEE (reference sequence). Profiled with immunoSEQ multiplex PCR; TCRdb holds only in-frame clones, not every one. The sample includes tens of thousands of clones, roughly 89% of them seen just once. With autoimmune disease history or systemic immunosuppression, patients were excluded. The receptor was isolated from an adult with an advanced solid tumor such as melanoma, head and neck, liver or kidney cancer. This sample comprised CD4+ or CD8+ T cells sorted from blood, obtained in a trial of the OX40 agonist ivuxolimab. J is TRBJ2-5 and V is TRBV5-4; 7 bases are shared with TRBD2. This CDR3 reads CASSPGGGWETQYF. CDR3 DNA: TGTGCCAGCAGCCCCGGCGGGGGTTGGGAGACCCAGTACTTC.